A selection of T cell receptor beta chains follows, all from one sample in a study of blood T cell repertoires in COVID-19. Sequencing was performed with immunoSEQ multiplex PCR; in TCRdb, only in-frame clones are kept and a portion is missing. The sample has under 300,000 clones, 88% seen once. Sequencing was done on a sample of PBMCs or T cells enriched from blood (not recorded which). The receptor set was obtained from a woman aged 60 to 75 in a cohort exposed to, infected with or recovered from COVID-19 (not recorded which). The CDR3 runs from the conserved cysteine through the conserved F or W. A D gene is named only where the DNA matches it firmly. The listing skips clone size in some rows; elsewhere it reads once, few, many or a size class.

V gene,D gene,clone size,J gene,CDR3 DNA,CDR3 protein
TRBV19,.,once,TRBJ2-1,TGTGCCAGCAGTTTTAGCTCCTACAATGAGCAGTTCTTC,CASSFSSYNEQFF
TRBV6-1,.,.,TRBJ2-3,TGTGCCAGCAGTGAGATCCGGGCAGATACGCAGTATTTT,CASSEIRADTQYF
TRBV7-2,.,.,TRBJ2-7,TGTGCCAGCAGCTCCACTCAGGGGGGATACGAGCAGTACTTC,CASSSTQGGYEQYF
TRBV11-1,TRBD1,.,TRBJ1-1,TGTGCCAGCAGCTTTGCAGGGGGCCGGACTGAAGCTTTCTTT,CASSFAGGRTEAFF
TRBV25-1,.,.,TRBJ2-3,TGTGCCAGCAGTAAAGCGGAACCGACAGATACGCAGTATTTT,CASSKAEPTDTQYF
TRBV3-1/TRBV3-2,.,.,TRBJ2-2,TGTGCCAGCAGCCAAGGGTGGGCTACCGGGGAGCTGTTTTTT,CASSQGWATGELFF
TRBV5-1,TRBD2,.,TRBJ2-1,TGCGCCAGCAGCAAGGGACTAGCGGGCTCCTACAATGAGCAGTTCTTC,CASSKGLAGSYNEQFF
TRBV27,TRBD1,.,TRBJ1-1,TGTGCCAGCAGTTTCCTACGGGACAGGAACGAAGCTTTCTTT,CASSFLRDRNEAFF
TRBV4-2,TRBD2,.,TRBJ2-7,TGTGCCAGCAGCTCTGCAAGCGGGAGTCTCCACGAGCAGTACTTC,CASSSASGSLHEQYF
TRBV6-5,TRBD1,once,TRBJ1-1,TGTGCCAGCAGAACTACAGGGGGCACTGAAGCTTTCTTT,CASRTTGGTEAFF
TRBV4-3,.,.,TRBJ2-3,TGCGCCAGCAGCCAAGATGTAAGGGGATCAGATACGCAGTATTTT,CASSQDVRGSDTQYF
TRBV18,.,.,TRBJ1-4,TGTGCCAGCTCACCCAAGACAGACACCAATGAAAAACTGTTTTTT,CASSPKTDTNEKLFF
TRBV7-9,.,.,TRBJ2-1,TGTGCCAGCAGCTTAGGGCGACGGGGGGAGCAGTTCTTC,CASSLGRRGEQFF
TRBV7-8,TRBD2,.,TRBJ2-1,TGTGCCAGCAGCCTCATCACGCGGACTAGCGGGATTGTCAATGAGCAGTTCTTC,CASSLITRTSGIVNEQFF
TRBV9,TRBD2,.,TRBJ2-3,TGTGCCAGCAGCGCCGGGGGGGGACTGGCCCGGGAGGGAGATACGCAGTATTTT,CASSAGGGLAREGDTQYF
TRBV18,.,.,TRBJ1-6,TGTGCCAGCTCACCTGGACAGCGGTCCAATTCACCCCTCCACTTT,CASSPGQRSNSPLHF
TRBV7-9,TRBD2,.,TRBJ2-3,TGTGCCAGCAGCTTACGGCTAGCGGGAGCCATGCGCACAGATACGCAGTATTTT,CASSLRLAGAMRTDTQYF
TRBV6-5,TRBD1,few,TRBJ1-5,TGTGCCAGCAGACGACAGGGTAGCAATCAGCCCCAGCATTTT,CASRRQGSNQPQHF
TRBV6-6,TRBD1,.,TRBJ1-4,TGTGCCAGCAGCTGGACAGGCTCTAATGAAAAACTGTTTTTT,CASSWTGSNEKLFF
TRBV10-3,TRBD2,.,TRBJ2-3,TGTGCCATCAGTGACTTAGCGGGAGCAGATACGCAGTATTTT,CAISDLAGADTQYF
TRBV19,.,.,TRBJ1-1,TGTGCCAGTAGTATAAGAGACACTGAAGCTTTCTTT,CASSIRDTEAFF
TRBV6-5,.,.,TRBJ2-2,TGTGCCAGCACCAACCAGTTCGGGGAGCTGTTTTTT,CASTNQFGELFF
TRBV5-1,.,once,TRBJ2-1,TGCGCCAGCAGCTTAAATGACGGGGGGCTGGTGCAGTTCTTC,CASSLNDGGLVQFF
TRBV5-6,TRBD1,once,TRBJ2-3,TGTGCCAGCAGCAAGACAGGGGGAACCACAGATACGCAGTATTTT,CASSKTGGTTDTQYF
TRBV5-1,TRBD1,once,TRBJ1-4,TGCGCCAGCAGCTTGGCTGTGACAGGGACAACTAATGAAAAACTGTTTTTT,CASSLAVTGTTNEKLFF
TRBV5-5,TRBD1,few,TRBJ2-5,TGTGCCAGCAGCCCGGGGGACAGGGGTTCGGAGACCCAGTACTTC,CASSPGDRGSETQYF
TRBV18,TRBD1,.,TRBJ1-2,TGTGCCAGCTCACCACCGGGACAGGGAGGGTACTATGGCTACACCTTC,CASSPPGQGGYYGYTF
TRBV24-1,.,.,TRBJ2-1,TGTGCCACCAGTCTTTCTCTTAACAATGAGCAGTTCTTC,CATSLSLNNEQFF
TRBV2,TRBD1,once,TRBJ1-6,TGTGCCAGCAGTCGACAACAGGGGAATTCACCCCTCCACTTT,CASSRQQGNSPLHF
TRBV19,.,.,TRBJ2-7,TGTGCCAGCAGCCGGGACAACTACGAGCAGTACTTC,CASSRDNYEQYF
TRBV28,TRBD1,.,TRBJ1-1,TGTGCCAGCAAAGAGGATAAGGGGGCGGACACTGAAGCTTTCTTT,CASKEDKGADTEAFF
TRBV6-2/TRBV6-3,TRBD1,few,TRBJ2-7,TGTGCCAGCAGTGCTCGGGACAGGGGCCACGAGCAGTACTTC,CASSARDRGHEQYF
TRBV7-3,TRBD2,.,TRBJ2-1,TGTGCCAGCAGTGGGACTAGCGGCTCCTACAATGAGCAGTTCTTC,CASSGTSGSYNEQFF
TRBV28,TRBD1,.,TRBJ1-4,TGTGCCATTCTCCCTCGGACAGGGGTAGGAAAACTGTTTTTT,CAILPRTGVGKLFF
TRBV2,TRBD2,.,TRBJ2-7,TGTGCCAGCAGTGAAGGACTAGCGGGTACCTACGAGCAGTACTTC,CASSEGLAGTYEQYF
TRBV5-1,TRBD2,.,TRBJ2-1,TGCGCCAGCAGCTCGGGACCGGGACTAGCGGGAGAGCAGTTCTTC,CASSSGPGLAGEQFF
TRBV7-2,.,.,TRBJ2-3,TGTGCCAGCAGCTTAAGAGTGACAATTGATACGCAGTATTTT,CASSLRVTIDTQYF
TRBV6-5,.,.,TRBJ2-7,TGTGCCAGCAGTCTAGGGGCCTCCTACGAGCAGTACTTC,CASSLGASYEQYF
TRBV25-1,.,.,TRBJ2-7,TGTGCCAGCAGTGAATTAGGGGCTGCCTACGAGCAGTACTTC,CASSELGAAYEQYF
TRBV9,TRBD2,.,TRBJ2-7,TGTGCCAGCTCAGTCGGGGGACTAAACTCCTACGAGCAGTACTTC,CASSVGGLNSYEQYF
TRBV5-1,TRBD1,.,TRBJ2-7,TGCGCCAGCAGCTTGACCCGGGACAGGGCCTACGAGCAGTACTTC,CASSLTRDRAYEQYF
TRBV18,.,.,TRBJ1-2,TGTGCCAGCTCACCACAGACCACCTCGGTGGGAGCTAACTATGGCTACACCTTC,CASSPQTTSVGANYGYTF
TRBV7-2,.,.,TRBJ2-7,TGTGCCAGCAATTCAGCGGGCTACTACGAGCAGTACTTC,CASNSAGYYEQYF
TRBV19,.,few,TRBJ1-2,TGTGCCAGTAGCAGGGGCGACAGTAACTATGGCTACACCTTC,CASSRGDSNYGYTF